This entry describes one TCR beta chain. Its antigen is unknown. Time point described: technical triplicate 3. The sorted libraries involved the use of some 1 million CD4+ or CD8+ T cells. 5'RACE employing 10-nucleotide random UMIs yielded the cDNA. One entry per CDR3 protein results from TCRdb running MiXCR on the 5' RACE reads. The profile shows approximately 28,000 distinct CDR3 sequences, roughly 16% of them singletons. The data were taken from a study of neurological immune-mediated disorders. General observations from the study: The greatest TCR clonal expansion occurred in HTLV-1-associated myelopathy and the least in multiple sclerosis, which fell below healthy controls.

V shed 3 bases and J shed 7 bases, with 19 bases lying between them. The CDR3 length is 15 residues. Germline assignment: CDR1 GTSNPN and CDR2 SVGIG (reference sequence). The gene calls are TRBV30 and TRBJ1-5, with a tentative D call TRBD1 (6 bases). This clonotype originated in a female donor with HTLV-1-associated myelopathy (HAM/TSP). Material: CD4+ T cells from blood. CDR3 amino acids: CAWSDKNRVKQPQHF. Written as DNA, the CDR3 is TGTGCCTGGAGCGATAAAAACAGGGTAAAACAGCCCCAGCATTTT.